Sequencing of this T cell receptor beta chain was carried out in a study of Graves' ophthalmopathy and Graves' hyperthyroidism. Researchers took RNA transcripts and amplified TCR beta CDR3 regions from them. An initial RT-PCR round employing HTBI primers preceded a second-round multiplex PCR. TCRdb fed the multiplex PCR reads into MiXCR, producing one record per CDR3 protein. The sample consists of around 600,000 distinct CDR3 sequences, under 50% of them appearing once. J lost 2 bases, V lost 5 bases, and 11 bases had no gene match. The CDR3 contains 17 residues. CDR1 and CDR2 (germline): SGHDN, FVKESK.

This TCR was recovered from an adult man with Graves' ophthalmopathy. The sequenced material came from peripheral blood. The V gene is TRBV14, the J gene TRBJ1-3; TRBD1 agrees at 8 bases. The CDR3 sequence is CASSYLGQGSTGNTIYF. As DNA, the CDR3 is TGTGCCAGCAGCTATCTTGGACAGGGATCCACTGGAAACACCATATATTTT. Complete variable domain (other parts from reference TRBV14 and TRBJ1-3): EAGVTQFPSHSVIEKGQTVTLRCDPISGHDNLYWYRRVMGKEIKFLLHFVKESKQDESGMPNNRFLAERTGGTYSTLKVQPAELEDSGVYFCASSYLGQGSTGNTIYFGEGSWLTVV.